This T cell receptor beta chain came from a study of T cells in Graves' hyperthyroidism and ophthalmopathy. The study's findings and limits: Ophthalmopathy, as predicted by the model, came a median roughly 6.5 months after the prediction. Blood also contained most expanded thyroid clonotypes above 0.001. Classification by a 13 V-J model distinguished ophthalmopathy from stable hyperthyroidism.

Amplification targeted TCR beta CDR3 regions from RNA transcripts. When the TCR CDR3 underwent first-round RT-PCR, the HTBI primer set was used. In TCRdb, the multiplex PCR reads were re-called with MiXCR into one record per CDR3 protein. The repertoire has 750,000 to 900,000 distinct CDR3 sequences, more than 30% of them found once; the top ten carry about 8.9%. This clonotype has ten or more counts. What it binds is not known. The PBMCs had their origin in roughly 10 ml of fresh peripheral blood. V was trimmed by 1 base and J by 0 bases, leaving 7 bases between them. This CDR3 is built from 15 residues. CDR1 and CDR2 (germline): SGHRS, YFSETQ.

The source material was blood. The receptor was isolated from a man younger than 35 with Graves' hyperthyroidism. The chain is built from TRBV5-1 and TRBJ2-2; D is uncertain. The CDR3 protein is CASSLSAANTGELFF. The CDR3 DNA reads TGCGCCAGCAGCTTGTCGGCGGCGAACACCGGGGAGCTGTTTTTT.